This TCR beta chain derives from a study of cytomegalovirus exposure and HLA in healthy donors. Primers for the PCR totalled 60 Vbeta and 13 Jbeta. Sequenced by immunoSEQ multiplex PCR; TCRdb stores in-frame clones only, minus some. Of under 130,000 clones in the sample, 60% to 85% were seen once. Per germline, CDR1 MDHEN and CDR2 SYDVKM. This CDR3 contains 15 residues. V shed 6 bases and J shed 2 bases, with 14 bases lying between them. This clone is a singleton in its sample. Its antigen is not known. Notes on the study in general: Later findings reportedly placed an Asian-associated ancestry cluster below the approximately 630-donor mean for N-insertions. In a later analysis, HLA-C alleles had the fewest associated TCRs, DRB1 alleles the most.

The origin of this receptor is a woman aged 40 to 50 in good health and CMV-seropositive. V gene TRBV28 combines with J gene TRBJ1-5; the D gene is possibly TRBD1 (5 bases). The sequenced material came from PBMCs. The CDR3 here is CASSPEGLGNQPQHF. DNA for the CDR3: TGTGCCAGCAGCCCGGAGGGGCTGGGCAATCAGCCCCAGCATTTT. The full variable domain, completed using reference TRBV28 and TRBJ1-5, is DVKVTQSSRYLVKRTGEKVFLECVQDMDHENMFWYRQDPGLGLRLIYFSYDVKMKEKGDIPEGYSVSREKKERFSLILESASTNQTSMYLCASSPEGLGNQPQHFGDGTRLSIL.